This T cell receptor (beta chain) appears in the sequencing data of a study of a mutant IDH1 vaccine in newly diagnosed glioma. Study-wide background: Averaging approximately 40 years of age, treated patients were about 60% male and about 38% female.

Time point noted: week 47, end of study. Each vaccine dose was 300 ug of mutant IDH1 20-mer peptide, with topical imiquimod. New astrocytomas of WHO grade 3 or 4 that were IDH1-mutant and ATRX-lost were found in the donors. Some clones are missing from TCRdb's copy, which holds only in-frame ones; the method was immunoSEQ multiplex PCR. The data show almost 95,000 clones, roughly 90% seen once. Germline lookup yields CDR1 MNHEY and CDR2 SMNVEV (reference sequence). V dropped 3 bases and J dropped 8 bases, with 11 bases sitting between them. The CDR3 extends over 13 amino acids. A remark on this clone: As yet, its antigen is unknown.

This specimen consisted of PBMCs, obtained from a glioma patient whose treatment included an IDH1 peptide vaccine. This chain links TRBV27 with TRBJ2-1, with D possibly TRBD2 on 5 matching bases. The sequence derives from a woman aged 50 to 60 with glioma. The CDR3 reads CASSLGSLDEQFF. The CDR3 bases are TGTGCCAGCAGTTTGGGGAGCCTCGATGAGCAGTTCTTC.